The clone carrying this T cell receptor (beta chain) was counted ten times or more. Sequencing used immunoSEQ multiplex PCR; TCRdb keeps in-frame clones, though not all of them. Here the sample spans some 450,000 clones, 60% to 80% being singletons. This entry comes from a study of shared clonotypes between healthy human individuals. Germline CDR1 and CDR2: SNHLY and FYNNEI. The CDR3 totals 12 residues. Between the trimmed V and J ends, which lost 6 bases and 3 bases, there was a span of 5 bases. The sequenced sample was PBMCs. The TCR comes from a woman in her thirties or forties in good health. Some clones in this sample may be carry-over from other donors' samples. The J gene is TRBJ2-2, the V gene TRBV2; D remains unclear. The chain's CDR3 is CASRPYTGELFF. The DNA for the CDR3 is TGTGCCAGCAGGCCCTACACCGGGGAGCTGTTTTTT. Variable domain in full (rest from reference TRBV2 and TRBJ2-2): EPEVTQTPSHQVTQMGQEVILRCVPISNHLYFYWYRQILGQKVEFLVSFYNNEISEKSEIFDDQFSVERPDGSNFTLKIRSTKLEDSAMYFCASRPYTGELFFGEGSRLTVL.